The rows below give T cell receptor beta chains drawn from one sample of a study of T-cell reconstitution after alpha-beta-depleted transplantation in children. TCRdb re-called the PCR reads through MiXCR, storing one row per CDR3 protein. The data hold some 250,000 distinct CDR3 sequences, with 12% observed a single time. Specimen: PBMCs from the stem cell graft donor, collected from the stem cell graft. The origin of the receptors is a human donor who donated a stem cell graft to a child with acute lymphoblastic leukemia. Each CDR3 is given with its conserved first and last residue. Each record gives: CDR3 protein, CDR3 DNA, clone size, D gene, J gene, V gene. D genes are given only for firm matches. Size is omitted from some rows. Given values are once, few, many or a class for expanded clones.

CDR3aa: CASSPGRDTQYF
CDR3nt: TGTGCCAGCAGTCCAGGGAGGGATACGCAGTATTTT
abundance: many
d_gene: -
j_gene: TRBJ2-3
v_gene: TRBV5-6

CDR3aa: CASSPEGRASNQPQHF
CDR3nt: TGTGCCAGCTCACCAGAAGGACGGGCTAGCAATCAGCCCCAGCATTTT
abundance: -
d_gene: -
j_gene: TRBJ1-5
v_gene: TRBV18

CDR3aa: CASSELVAMDTQYF
CDR3nt: TGTGCCAGCAGTGAATTGGTAGCAATGGATACGCAGTATTTT
abundance: many
d_gene: -
j_gene: TRBJ2-3
v_gene: TRBV2

CDR3aa: CASSLERSFTEAFF
CDR3nt: TGCGCCAGCAGCTTGGAAAGGTCCTTCACTGAAGCTTTCTTT
abundance: many
d_gene: -
j_gene: TRBJ1-1
v_gene: TRBV5-1

CDR3aa: CASSGDRTHSYEQYF
CDR3nt: TGTGCCAGCAGTGGGGACAGGACCCACTCCTACGAGCAGTACTTC
abundance: many
d_gene: TRBD1
j_gene: TRBJ2-7
v_gene: TRBV2

CDR3aa: CASASGGNSGANVLTF
CDR3nt: TGCGCCAGCGCCAGTGGAGGCAACTCTGGGGCCAACGTCCTGACTTTC
abundance: many
d_gene: -
j_gene: TRBJ2-6
v_gene: TRBV5-1

CDR3aa: CASSNRRLAGREQYF
CDR3nt: TGTGCCAGCAGCAACCGCCGACTAGCGGGGCGGGAGCAGTACTTC
abundance: few
d_gene: TRBD2
j_gene: TRBJ2-7
v_gene: TRBV7-2

CDR3aa: CATSRPAGTGTTNEQFF
CDR3nt: TGTGCCACCAGCAGACCCGCCGGGACAGGGACTACCAATGAGCAGTTCTTC
abundance: few
d_gene: TRBD1
j_gene: TRBJ2-1
v_gene: TRBV15

CDR3aa: CASSQAGGPAYEQYF
CDR3nt: TGTGCCAGCAGCCAAGCGGGAGGGCCGGCCTACGAGCAGTACTTC
abundance: many
d_gene: TRBD2
j_gene: TRBJ2-7
v_gene: TRBV7-9

CDR3aa: CASSPILSASGGANVLTF
CDR3nt: TGTGCCAGCAGCCCCATTCTTTCGGCCTCAGGGGGGGCCAACGTCCTGACTTTC
abundance: -
d_gene: -
j_gene: TRBJ2-6
v_gene: TRBV11-1

CDR3aa: CAWSGRRRETQYF
CDR3nt: TGTGCCTGGAGTGGAAGGCGGAGGGAGACCCAGTACTTC
abundance: -
d_gene: -
j_gene: TRBJ2-5
v_gene: TRBV30

CDR3aa: CASSFRGPSSYEQYF
CDR3nt: TGTGCCAGCAGTTTCCGGGGGCCGAGCTCCTACGAGCAGTACTTC
abundance: many
d_gene: -
j_gene: TRBJ2-7
v_gene: TRBV28

CDR3aa: CASAQTGVNTEAFF
CDR3nt: TGTGCCAGCGCACAGACAGGGGTGAACACTGAAGCTTTCTTT
abundance: many
d_gene: TRBD1
j_gene: TRBJ1-1
v_gene: TRBV25-1

CDR3aa: CASSSTGDGNTIYF
CDR3nt: TGTGCCAGCAGCTCGACAGGGGATGGAAACACCATATATTTT
abundance: many
d_gene: TRBD1
j_gene: TRBJ1-3
v_gene: TRBV7-6

CDR3aa: CAISEGNGTGDEQYF
CDR3nt: TGTGCCATCAGTGAGGGTAACGGGACAGGGGACGAGCAGTACTTC
abundance: many
d_gene: TRBD1
j_gene: TRBJ2-7
v_gene: TRBV10-3

CDR3aa: CSAIPGLAGNEQFF
CDR3nt: TGCAGTGCTATACCGGGACTAGCGGGGAATGAGCAGTTCTTC
abundance: many
d_gene: TRBD2
j_gene: TRBJ2-1
v_gene: TRBV20-1

CDR3aa: CASSAPVGVNEKLFF
CDR3nt: TGTGCCAGCAGCGCCCCAGTCGGCGTGAATGAAAAACTGTTTTTT
abundance: -
d_gene: -
j_gene: TRBJ1-4
v_gene: TRBV7-9

CDR3aa: CASSYPGQNYGYTF
CDR3nt: TGTGCCAGCAGTTACCCAGGACAGAACTATGGCTACACCTTC
abundance: many
d_gene: -
j_gene: TRBJ1-2
v_gene: TRBV6-5

CDR3aa: CASQDRTNTGELFF
CDR3nt: TGTGCCAGCCAAGACAGAACGAACACCGGGGAGCTGTTTTTT
abundance: once
d_gene: -
j_gene: TRBJ2-2
v_gene: TRBV5-8

CDR3aa: CASSPGAEQFF
CDR3nt: TGTGCCAGCAGCCCCGGGGCTGAGCAGTTCTTC
abundance: many
d_gene: -
j_gene: TRBJ2-1
v_gene: TRBV12-3/TRBV12-4

CDR3aa: CASSYTAGTAKNIQYF
CDR3nt: TGTGCCAGCAGTTACACGGCCGGGACAGCCAAAAACATTCAGTACTTC
abundance: few
d_gene: -
j_gene: TRBJ2-4
v_gene: TRBV6-2/TRBV6-3

CDR3aa: CASSSTGRPYTQYF
CDR3nt: TGTGCCAGCAGTTCAACAGGGCGGCCCTATACGCAGTATTTT
abundance: many
d_gene: -
j_gene: TRBJ2-3
v_gene: TRBV6-5

CDR3aa: CASSLAKWAGRESNNEQFF
CDR3nt: TGTGCCAGCAGCTTAGCGAAATGGGCTGGGCGGGAGTCTAACAATGAGCAGTTCTTC
abundance: -
d_gene: TRBD2
j_gene: TRBJ2-1
v_gene: TRBV11-1